This is a list of T cell receptor beta chains from one sample in a study of blood T cell repertoires in COVID-19. Sequenced by immunoSEQ multiplex PCR; TCRdb stores in-frame clones only, minus some. Of tens of thousands of clones listed, about 86% are singletons. Sequenced material: peripheral blood. The source of these receptors is a woman older than 75 in a cohort sampled during active or convalescent COVID-19. Each CDR3 is given with its conserved first and last residue. D genes are given only for firm matches. Size tells how often a clone was seen (once, few, many) or the class of an expanded clone, and some rows leave it out.

abundance: .
j_gene: TRBJ2-3
v_gene: TRBV6-2/TRBV6-3
d_gene: .
CDR3nt: TGTGCCAGCAGTTATCTTGGCAGGGGAATCCGCAGTGGAGATACGCAGTATTTT
CDR3aa: CASSYLGRGIRSGDTQYF

abundance: .
j_gene: TRBJ2-1
v_gene: TRBV5-1
d_gene: .
CDR3nt: TGCGCCAGCAGCTTGGGAGGTGGGGAGGCCTACAATGAGCAGTTCTTC
CDR3aa: CASSLGGGEAYNEQFF

abundance: .
j_gene: TRBJ1-2
v_gene: TRBV27
d_gene: TRBD1
CDR3nt: TGTGCCAGCAGTTTGGGACAGGGCTCTAACTATGGCTACACCTTC
CDR3aa: CASSLGQGSNYGYTF

abundance: .
j_gene: TRBJ2-3
v_gene: TRBV3-1/TRBV3-2
d_gene: TRBD1
CDR3nt: TGTGCCAGCAGCCCCCGGGACAGGGGACGAGATACGCAGTATTTT
CDR3aa: CASSPRDRGRDTQYF

abundance: .
j_gene: TRBJ2-5
v_gene: TRBV7-3
d_gene: TRBD2
CDR3nt: TGTGCCAGCAGCTTAACGCGGGAGCATTGGGAGACCCAGTACTTC
CDR3aa: CASSLTREHWETQYF

abundance: .
j_gene: TRBJ1-2
v_gene: TRBV19
d_gene: .
CDR3nt: TGTGCCAGTATCACCCCGGGGGGTGGCTACACCTTC
CDR3aa: CASITPGGGYTF

abundance: few
j_gene: TRBJ1-1
v_gene: TRBV7-8
d_gene: .
CDR3nt: TGTGCCAGCAGCATTTTTCAAAACACTGAAGCTTTCTTT
CDR3aa: CASSIFQNTEAFF

abundance: .
j_gene: TRBJ2-2
v_gene: TRBV6-1
d_gene: TRBD2
CDR3nt: TGTGCCAGCAGAGAATTGCTAGCGGGAAACACCGGGGAGCTGTTTTTT
CDR3aa: CASRELLAGNTGELFF

abundance: .
j_gene: TRBJ1-3
v_gene: TRBV4-1
d_gene: .
CDR3nt: TGCGCCAGCAGCCAAGATCCGGTTAATTCTGGAAACACCATATATTTT
CDR3aa: CASSQDPVNSGNTIYF

abundance: .
j_gene: TRBJ2-1
v_gene: TRBV15
d_gene: TRBD2
CDR3nt: TGTGCCACCAGCCGAACCCTCACTAGCGGGCCCTCCTACAATGAGCAGTTCTTC
CDR3aa: CATSRTLTSGPSYNEQFF

abundance: .
j_gene: TRBJ1-1
v_gene: TRBV18
d_gene: TRBD1
CDR3nt: TGTGCCAGCTCACGTCAGGGGGGTACTGAAGCTTTCTTT
CDR3aa: CASSRQGGTEAFF

abundance: .
j_gene: TRBJ2-1
v_gene: TRBV3-1/TRBV3-2
d_gene: TRBD2
CDR3nt: TGTGCCAGCAGCCCTAGCGGGAGGAAAAATGAGCAGTTCTTC
CDR3aa: CASSPSGRKNEQFF

abundance: .
j_gene: TRBJ1-1
v_gene: TRBV5-6
d_gene: .
CDR3nt: TGTGCCAGCAGGGGACCAGGGGTCACTGAAGCTTTCTTT
CDR3aa: CASRGPGVTEAFF

abundance: .
j_gene: TRBJ2-2
v_gene: TRBV15
d_gene: TRBD2
CDR3nt: TGTGCCACCAGCATTTTGCGGGAGGGAACCGGGGAGCTGTTTTTT
CDR3aa: CATSILREGTGELFF

abundance: .
j_gene: TRBJ2-3
v_gene: TRBV7-2
d_gene: .
CDR3nt: TGTGCCAGCGGGGCCCAGAGCGGGTCTAGCACAGATACGCAGTATTTT
CDR3aa: CASGAQSGSSTDTQYF

abundance: .
j_gene: TRBJ2-1
v_gene: TRBV6-4
d_gene: TRBD2
CDR3nt: TGTGCCAGCACCACGGAGCCTAGCGGGGGTTACAATGAGCAGTTCTTC
CDR3aa: CASTTEPSGGYNEQFF

abundance: .
j_gene: TRBJ1-1
v_gene: TRBV5-1
d_gene: .
CDR3nt: TGCGCCAGCAGCTTGGCCGGCGGGGAGAACACTGAAGCTTTCTTT
CDR3aa: CASSLAGGENTEAFF

abundance: .
j_gene: TRBJ1-4
v_gene: TRBV28
d_gene: .
CDR3nt: TGTGCCAGCAGCTCCCGCGGGGCAGCTAATGAAAAACTGTTTTTT
CDR3aa: CASSSRGAANEKLFF

abundance: once
j_gene: TRBJ2-1
v_gene: TRBV3-1/TRBV3-2
d_gene: TRBD2
CDR3nt: TGTGCCAGCAGCCTTCTAGCGGGCTGGAGTGAGCAGTTCTTC
CDR3aa: CASSLLAGWSEQFF

abundance: .
j_gene: TRBJ2-3
v_gene: TRBV2
d_gene: TRBD1
CDR3nt: TGTGCCAGCCTCCCACGTTGGACAGGTACAGATACGCAGTATTTT
CDR3aa: CASLPRWTGTDTQYF

abundance: .
j_gene: TRBJ1-2
v_gene: TRBV10-3
d_gene: TRBD1
CDR3nt: TGTGCCATCAGTGATCTCCCGGGACAGGGGGTGAGTGGCTACACCTTC
CDR3aa: CAISDLPGQGVSGYTF

abundance: once
j_gene: TRBJ2-2
v_gene: TRBV3-1/TRBV3-2
d_gene: .
CDR3nt: TGTGCCAGCAGGAACACCGCTCGCTCCGGGGAGCTGTTTTTT
CDR3aa: CASRNTARSGELFF

abundance: .
j_gene: TRBJ2-7
v_gene: TRBV4-2
d_gene: TRBD2
CDR3nt: TGTGCCAGCAGCAGGGGCAGCTTCGGGGGGGGCTACGAGCAGTACTTC
CDR3aa: CASSRGSFGGGYEQYF

abundance: .
j_gene: TRBJ2-7
v_gene: TRBV11-1
d_gene: TRBD2
CDR3nt: TGTGCCAGCAGCCGGACTAGCTCCTACGAGCAGTACTTC
CDR3aa: CASSRTSSYEQYF

abundance: .
j_gene: TRBJ1-2
v_gene: TRBV5-4
d_gene: TRBD1
CDR3nt: TGTGCCAGCAGCTCTGAGACAGGGACGGGCTACACCTTC
CDR3aa: CASSSETGTGYTF

abundance: .
j_gene: TRBJ1-1
v_gene: TRBV6-5
d_gene: TRBD1
CDR3nt: TGTGCCAGCAGAATTACAGGGGGCCTGAGTGCTTTCTTT
CDR3aa: CASRITGGLSAFF

abundance: .
j_gene: TRBJ2-3
v_gene: TRBV11-3
d_gene: TRBD2
CDR3nt: TGTGCCAGCAGCTTGCGGGAGGGAAGCACAGATACGCAGTATTTT
CDR3aa: CASSLREGSTDTQYF

abundance: few
j_gene: TRBJ2-2
v_gene: TRBV5-1
d_gene: .
CDR3nt: TGCGCCAGCGGCCAGGGTGGGCAGACCGGGGAGCTGTTTTTT
CDR3aa: CASGQGGQTGELFF

abundance: .
j_gene: TRBJ2-5
v_gene: TRBV11-2
d_gene: TRBD2
CDR3nt: TGTGCCAGCAGCTTAACTCCGACTAGCGGGTTAGGAGAGACCCAGTACTTC
CDR3aa: CASSLTPTSGLGETQYF

abundance: .
j_gene: TRBJ1-3
v_gene: TRBV9
d_gene: TRBD1
CDR3nt: TGTGCCAGCAGCCCGGACAGGGCCAGATCTGGAAACACCATATATTTT
CDR3aa: CASSPDRARSGNTIYF

abundance: once
j_gene: TRBJ2-7
v_gene: TRBV9
d_gene: .
CDR3nt: TGTGCCAGCAGCGCGGGCAGGGTCGGGGAGCAGTACTTC
CDR3aa: CASSAGRVGEQYF

abundance: .
j_gene: TRBJ1-1
v_gene: TRBV12-3/TRBV12-4
d_gene: TRBD1
CDR3nt: TGTGCCAGCAGTCCCCCGGGACAGGGTCGTACTTTCTTT
CDR3aa: CASSPPGQGRTFF

abundance: .
j_gene: TRBJ2-3
v_gene: TRBV18
d_gene: TRBD1
CDR3nt: TGTGCCAGTCACAGTGAGGGACAGCGCACAGATACGCAGTATTTT
CDR3aa: CASHSEGQRTDTQYF

abundance: many
j_gene: TRBJ1-2
v_gene: TRBV5-1
d_gene: .
CDR3nt: TGCGCCAGCAGCCCGGGGGATGGGGATGGCTACACCTTC
CDR3aa: CASSPGDGDGYTF

abundance: .
j_gene: TRBJ2-3
v_gene: TRBV30
d_gene: .
CDR3nt: TGTGCCTGGAGTCCGGGGGGCGGGGGCACAGATACGCAGTATTTT
CDR3aa: CAWSPGGGGTDTQYF

abundance: .
j_gene: TRBJ2-5
v_gene: TRBV7-8
d_gene: .
CDR3nt: TGTGCCAGCAGCGCCCACAGGGTGCGAGGACAAGAGACCCAGTACTTC
CDR3aa: CASSAHRVRGQETQYF

abundance: .
j_gene: TRBJ1-2
v_gene: TRBV6-5
d_gene: .
CDR3nt: TGTGCCAGCAGTTACTACAGAAACTATGGCTACACCTTC
CDR3aa: CASSYYRNYGYTF

abundance: .
j_gene: TRBJ2-1
v_gene: TRBV30
d_gene: .
CDR3nt: TGTGCCTGGATAGGAAGCAGGGGTAGAATGCATGAGCAGTTCTTC
CDR3aa: CAWIGSRGRMHEQFF

abundance: .
j_gene: TRBJ2-1
v_gene: TRBV3-1/TRBV3-2
d_gene: TRBD2
CDR3nt: TGTGCCAGCAGCCAACTAGCGGGAGGGTCCTACAATGAGCAGTTCTTC
CDR3aa: CASSQLAGGSYNEQFF

abundance: .
j_gene: TRBJ2-5
v_gene: TRBV9
d_gene: TRBD1
CDR3nt: TGTGCCAGCAGCGTAGCGGGACAGGGGGCAACGGAGACCCAGTACTTC
CDR3aa: CASSVAGQGATETQYF

abundance: .
j_gene: TRBJ2-6
v_gene: TRBV2
d_gene: .
CDR3nt: TGTGCCAGCACCGCGGGTGTTTCCGTCTCTGGGGCCAACGTCCTGACTTTC
CDR3aa: CASTAGVSVSGANVLTF

abundance: .
j_gene: TRBJ1-1
v_gene: TRBV19
d_gene: TRBD1
CDR3nt: TGTGCCAGTAGTAAACGATCGACAGGGGGCACTGAAGCTTTCTTT
CDR3aa: CASSKRSTGGTEAFF

abundance: few
j_gene: TRBJ1-2
v_gene: TRBV16
d_gene: .
CDR3nt: TGTGCCAGCAGCCTCTCGACAGTCCCTAACTATGGCTACACCTTC
CDR3aa: CASSLSTVPNYGYTF

abundance: few
j_gene: TRBJ1-1
v_gene: TRBV5-1
d_gene: .
CDR3nt: TGCGCCAGCAGCCCCAGGGGCTCCATGAACACTGAAGCTTTCTTT
CDR3aa: CASSPRGSMNTEAFF